This T cell receptor beta chain was documented in a study of blood T cell repertoires in COVID-19. A few counts support this clone. Assay used: immunoSEQ multiplex PCR; TCRdb lists only in-frame clones, some missing. Counted here are about 22,000 clones, approximately 80% occurring once; the ten biggest clones make up about 48%. The CDR3 runs to 14 residues. Germline CDR1 is LNHDA and CDR2 is SQIVND (reference sequence). The trim removed 2 bases at V and 3 bases at J, leaving 3 bases unmatched. Sequenced: peripheral blood. This sequence was found in a man aged 70-80 years with acute or convalescent COVID-19. The chain uses TRBV19 and TRBJ1-2, with 7 bases fitting TRBD1. CDR3 nucleotide sequence: TGTGCCAGTAGTATACAGGGGGTTCACTATGGCTACACCTTC. Its translation is CASSIQGVHYGYTF.